The next 21 T cell receptor beta chains were all read from a single sample in a study of CD8+CD57+ T cells in acquired aplastic anemia. CDR3 and TCR beta VDJ profiling relied on genomic DNA as the template. Via MiXCR, TCRdb re-called the reads, giving one row per CDR3 protein. The sample records just over 450,000 distinct CDR3 sequences, over 25% being singletons. An expansion of CD8+CD57+ cells by flow cytometry had been shown in patients chosen for sequencing. Sequencing was done on a sample of sorted CD4+, CD8+, or CD8+CD57+ T cells (not recorded which) from PBMCs. The receptor source for this set is a human donor with aplastic anemia.

This clonotype was counted a few times. V and J are TRBV30 and TRBJ1-2; tentatively, D is TRBD1 (5 bases). The CDR3 covers 13 residues. Germline CDR1 is GTSNPN and CDR2 is SVGIG (reference sequence). Trimming cost V 2 bases and J 4 bases, with 11 bases left between them. The CDR3 sequence is CAWSMGTTYGYTF. The CDR3 bases are TGTGCCTGGAGTATGGGGACGACCTATGGCTACACCTTC.

This clonotype has ten or more counts. V is TRBV2 and J is TRBJ1-5, with a weak D call TRBD1 (5 bases). Germline V gene data show CDR1 as SNHLY and CDR2 as FYNNEI. CDR3 length equals 17 residues. Trimming took 6 bases from V and 1 from J, leaving 19 bases between them. The CDR3 spells CASSVAVGRESNQPQHF. In DNA form, the CDR3 reads TGTGCCAGCAGCGTTGCGGTTGGCAGGGAAAGCAATCAGCCCCAGCATTTT.

This clonotype was recorded many times. The chain joins TRBV7-3 to TRBJ2-5; 9 bases align to TRBD1. Germline V lookup: CDR1 SGHTA, CDR2 FQGTGA. The CDR3 length is 15 residues. The V segment lost 5 bases and the J segment 9 bases; nucleotides outside the gene matches: 13. As DNA, the CDR3 is TGTGCCAGCAGCCCAGGGACAGGGTCCCATCGGTCCCAGTACTTC. This gives the protein CASSPGTGSHRSQYF.

This clonotype has a count of ten or more. This chain joins TRBV20-1 and TRBJ2-7; D gene unclear. Per germline, CDR1 DFQATT and CDR2 SNEGSKA (reference sequence). The CDR3 covers 12 residues. V lost 4 bases and J lost 2, with 9 bases in between. CDR3 residues: CSAITDPYEQYF. Written as DNA, the CDR3 is TGCAGTGCTATTACAGATCCCTACGAGCAGTACTTC.

The chain combines TRBV24-1 with TRBJ2-1; 9 bases agree with TRBD2. Germline CDR1 reads KGHDR; CDR2 reads SFDVKD. CDR3 length: 20 amino acids. Trimming removed 2 bases from V and 0 bases from J; junction bases left unmatched: 13. The DNA of the CDR3 is TGTGCCACCAGTGATTCCCACTCGATAGCGGGAGCCCTCTCCTACAATGAGCAGTTCTTC. Protein: CATSDSHSIAGALSYNEQFF.

This clonotype showed up just a few times. The chain has TRBV5-6 and TRBJ1-5; D may be TRBD1 (5 bases). The germline V gene encodes CDR1 SGHDT and CDR2 YYEEEE. V was trimmed by 4 bases and J by 4 bases, leaving 15 bases between them. The CDR3 is 15 amino acids. DNA of the CDR3: TGTGCCAGCAGCCCCAGCCAGGGTGGAAATCAGCCCCAGCATTTT. Amino acids: CASSPSQGGNQPQHF.

This clonotype was detected once. The chain joins TRBV6-2 or TRBV6-3 to TRBJ2-3; tentatively, D is TRBD2 (5 bases). This CDR3 comprises 12 residues. In germline, CDR1 is MNHEY, CDR2 SVGEGT. Trimming left V 5 bases short and J 12 bases short, with 15 bases between. The CDR3 protein is CASSQASFSQYF. CDR3 nucleotides: TGTGCCAGCAGTCAGGCTAGCTTTAGTCAGTATTTT.

As for this clonotype: This may be a read error, as it is one base from a much larger clone. V gene TRBV7-6 combines with J gene TRBJ1-1; no definite D call. Trimming removed 1 base from V and 1 base from J, with 7 bases in between. Looked up from germline, CDR1 is SGHVS and CDR2 is FNYEAQ. There are 14 residues in the CDR3. CDR3 loop: CASSLDYGNTEAFF. DNA for the CDR3: TGTGCCAGCAGCTTAGACTACGGGAACACTGAAGCTTTCTTT.

About this clonotype: An end of the junction does not agree with germline; a read error may underlie this. The chain joins TRBV11-1 to TRBJ1-6; D is ambiguous. This CDR3 spans 16 amino acids. CDR1 and CDR2 (germline): SGHAT, FQDESV (reference sequence). The CDR3 sequence: CASSLVSPYYTSPLHF. CDR3 bases: TGTGCCAGCAGCTTAGTAAGCCCTTACTATACTTCACCCCTCCACTTT.

This clonotype was seen only a few times. The chain employs TRBV19 and TRBJ2-7, with TRBD1 identical over 10 bases. The junction had 3 bases not matched to a gene; V was cut back by 5 bases and J by 2 bases. Germline V gene lookup returns CDR1 LNHDA and CDR2 SQIVND (reference sequence). This CDR3 comprises 14 residues. The CDR3 loop is CASSSDRGTYEQYF. The CDR3 DNA is TGTGCCAGTAGTTCGGACAGGGGGACCTACGAGCAGTACTTC.

The chain links TRBV20-1 to TRBJ2-7; TRBD1 aligns across 11 bases. CDR3 length: 13 residues. Germline CDR1 DFQATT, CDR2 SNEGSKA (reference sequence). CDR3 sequence reads: CSLGLGQGDEQYF. The CDR3 bases are TGCAGCTTAGGTCTGGGACAGGGGGACGAGCAGTACTTC.

The gene calls are TRBV11-1 and TRBJ2-7; 9 bases are a match to TRBD2. Trimming removed 5 bases from V and 2 bases from J; junction bases left unmatched: 16. The germline gives CDR1 SGHAT, CDR2 FQDESV (reference sequence). This CDR3 has 18 residues. The CDR3: CASSRERRASGMPYEQYF. Written as DNA, the CDR3 is TGTGCCAGCAGCCGTGAACGGCGGGCTAGCGGGATGCCCTACGAGCAGTACTTC. Combining the CDR3 with reference TRBV11-1 and TRBJ2-7 gives the whole variable domain EAEVAQSPRYKITEKSQAVAFWCDPISGHATLYWYRQILGQGPELLVQFQDESVVDDSQLPKDRFSAERLKGVDSTLKIQPAELGDSAMYLCASSRERRASGMPYEQYFGPGTRLTVT.

Details on this clonotype: A much larger clone lies one base from this, so it may be a read error. The chain employs TRBV10-1 and TRBJ2-1, with 14 nucleotides matching TRBD2. Germline CDR1 and CDR2: WNHNN and SYGVQD (reference sequence). The CDR3 totals 15 residues. CDR3 coding DNA: TGCGCCAGCGGTGACTTCGGACTAGCGGGAGGTGAGCAGTTCTTC. Translated, it gives CASGDFGLAGGEQFF.

This chain uses TRBV10-2 with TRBJ2-3; 12 nucleotides match TRBD2. Germline V gives CDR1 WSHSY, CDR2 SAAADI. Trimming took 4 bases from V and 4 from J; bases not matched to a gene: 0. The CDR3 sequence is 14 residues long. DNA for the CDR3: TGCGCCAGCAGTGGGACTAGCGGGGCAGATACGCAGTATTTT. It codes for CASSGTSGADTQYF.

The chain carries TRBV20-1 and TRBJ2-2; 8 nucleotides agree with TRBD2. Germline CDR1 and CDR2: DFQATT and SNEGSKA (reference sequence). CDR3 length equals 16 residues. V trimming: 1 base; J trimming: 4 bases; junction bases outside the gene matches: 8. CDR3: CSARAGGRFFTGELFF. The DNA of the CDR3 is TGCAGTGCTAGAGCGGGCGGGAGGTTCTTCACCGGGGAGCTGTTTTTT.

The chain combines TRBV9 with TRBJ2-2; D ambiguous. This CDR3 is 14 amino acids long. The V end was cut by 0 bases, the J end by 1 base, with 4 bases between. Germline loops: CDR1 SGDLS, CDR2 YYNGEE. The CDR3 nucleotides read TGTGCCAGCAGCGTAGACGGGAACACCGGGGAGCTGTTTTTT. Translating gives CASSVDGNTGELFF.

This clonotype has just a few counts. Here the CDR3 DNA reads TGTGCCAGTAGTATAGGGGGTTCTGAGCAGTTCTTC. Encoded protein: CASSIGGSEQFF. The rearrangement uses TRBV19 and TRBJ2-1; no firm D call. The germline gives CDR1 LNHDA, CDR2 SQIVND (reference sequence). The length of the CDR3 is 12 residues. Trimming removed 1 base at V and 9 bases at J, with 7 bases between.

This clonotype was counted once. The chain employs TRBV20-1 and TRBJ1-1, with D perhaps matching TRBD1 (6 bases). The CDR3 sequence is 12 residues long. In germline, CDR1 is DFQATT, CDR2 SNEGSKA (reference sequence). Trimming removed 6 bases at V and 7 bases at J, with 15 bases between. CDR3 nucleotide sequence: TGCAGTGCCAGTGGAAAGGACAGTGAAGCTTTCTTT. Protein sequence: CSASGKDSEAFF.

The chain joins TRBV27 to TRBJ2-2; possibly TRBD1 for D (5 bases). V lost 3 bases and J lost 2, with 13 bases in between. Germline loops: CDR1 MNHEY, CDR2 SMNVEV (reference sequence). The CDR3 has 16 residues. The CDR3, as DNA: TGTGCCAGCAGTTTCCGGTCAGGGCCCAACACCGGGGAGCTGTTTTTT. Amino acids: CASSFRSGPNTGELFF.

V is TRBV2 and J is TRBJ1-6; maybe TRBD1 (5 bases). The CDR3 contains 15 residues. With 6 bases removed from V and 10 bases from J, the gap between germline ends came to 19 bases. CDR1 SNHLY and CDR2 FYNNEI come from the germline V gene. This CDR3 reads CASSTTAGPRSPLHF. The CDR3 bases are TGTGCCAGCAGCACGACCGCGGGGCCCAGATCACCCCTCCACTTT.

This clonotype was found once. The chain uses TRBV10-3 and TRBJ1-2; 9 bases align to TRBD1. The CDR3 extends over 15 amino acids. The J segment lost 3 bases and the V segment lost 6 bases, leaving 8 bases of the junction unmatched. CDR1 and CDR2 from the germline V gene are ENHRY and SYGVKD. CDR3 nucleotides: TGTGCCATCAGACACTCGGGACAGGGCGACTATGGCTACACCTTC. This translates into CAIRHSGQGDYGYTF.